This T cell receptor beta chain was observed in a study of post-analysis software for immune sequencing data. Overall study results and limits: Compared with controls, patients had more of about 5 TRBV segments, including TRBV5-6, TRBV5-1 and TRBV20-1.

Trimming cost V 5 bases and J 6 bases; bases outside gene matches: 6. This CDR3 comprises 14 residues. Germline V gene sequence: CDR1 SGHVS, CDR2 FQNEAQ. This clonotype was counted many times. The antigen is undetermined. Unique molecular identifiers were built into the TCR beta cDNA libraries. MiXCR was run by TCRdb on the PCR reads, yielding one entry per CDR3 protein. In the table there are around 260,000 distinct CDR3 sequences, 35% to 40% of which are singletons. The TCR comes from a girl between 5 and 17 years old with multiple sclerosis. This sequence joins TRBV7-8 and TRBJ1-2, with TRBD1 matching over 10 bases. Sequencing was performed on blood. The chain's CDR3 is CASSNRTGGHGYTF. As DNA, the CDR3 is TGTGCCAGCAGCAATCGGACAGGGGGACATGGCTACACCTTC. Based on the CDR3 plus reference TRBV7-8 and TRBJ1-2, the full variable domain is GAGVSQSPRYKVAKRGQDVALRCDPISGHVSLFWYQQALGQGPEFLTYFQNEAQLDKSGLPSDRFFAERPEGSVSTLKIQRTQQEDSAVYLCASSNRTGGHGYTFGSGTRLTVV.